The 29 T cell receptor beta chains reported below all come from one sample, sequenced in a study of breast tumors, draining lymph nodes, adjacent tissues. Each CDR3 protein is one row after TCRdb ran MiXCR on the multiplex PCR reads. The table shows about 13,000 distinct CDR3 sequences, with 62% occurring only once. Material: tumor-adjacent breast tissue. The receptor set was obtained from a female donor with breast cancer. Some clones in this sample may be carry-over from other donors' samples.

This clonotype was detected many times. Here the CDR3 reads CASSKDRGNQPQHF. In nucleotides, the CDR3 is TGTGCCAGCAGTAAAGACAGGGGGAATCAGCCCCAGCATTTT. J is TRBJ1-5 and V is TRBV6-1, with 9 positions matching TRBD1. The CDR3 runs to 14 residues. Trimming cost V 5 bases and J 4 bases; bases outside gene matches: 3. From germline, CDR1 is MNHNS and CDR2 SASEGT.

This rearrangement joins TRBV4-1 to TRBJ2-7; 8 nucleotides agree with TRBD1. After removal of 1 base from V and 2 bases from J, the junction contained 10 bases not matched to a gene. The germline gives CDR1 MGHRA, CDR2 YSYEKL. This CDR3 region has 17 residues. The CDR3 sequence is CASSQGFPDRVTYEQYF. Here the CDR3 DNA reads TGCGCCAGCAGCCAAGGTTTTCCGGACAGGGTTACCTACGAGCAGTACTTC.

This clonotype qualifies as medium-sized. The J gene is TRBJ2-3, the V gene TRBV10-3; 14 nucleotides align to TRBD2. CDR3 size: 15 residues. Germline V gene sequence: CDR1 ENHRY, CDR2 SYGVKD. The J segment lost 5 bases and the V segment lost 5 bases, leaving 3 bases of the junction unmatched. This chain's CDR3 is CAISSGTSGGDTQYF. The CDR3 DNA reads as TGTGCCATCAGTTCCGGGACTAGCGGGGGAGATACGCAGTATTTT.

Many counts were recorded for this clonotype. The chain uses TRBV10-2 and TRBJ2-7; D ambiguous. Germline CDR1 reads WSHSY; CDR2 reads SAAADI. V shed 3 bases and J shed 4 bases, with 4 bases lying between them. This CDR3 has 11 amino acids. CDR3 nucleotide sequence: TGCGCCAGCAGTGATGGGTACGAGCAGTACGTC. Protein: CASSDGYEQYV.

By share of the sample, this clonotype is medium-sized. The chain combines TRBV5-5 with TRBJ2-7, with TRBD1 matching over 11 bases. The CDR3 has 13 amino acids. Germline CDR1 is SGHKS and CDR2 is YYEKEE (reference sequence). V was pared by 7 bases and J by 3 bases, with 3 bases of the junction left unmatched. The CDR3 is CASHGTGGYEQYF. CDR3 sequence (DNA): TGTGCCAGCCACGGGACAGGGGGCTACGAGCAGTACTTC.

The chain carries TRBV11-3 and TRBJ2-3, with D uncertain. The CDR3 is 14 amino acids. Germline V lookup: CDR1 SGHNT, CDR2 YENEEA. With 7 bases removed from V and 2 bases from J, the gap between germline ends came to 13 bases. CDR3 protein: CASTKKGNTDTQYF. The CDR3, as DNA: TGTGCCAGCACCAAGAAGGGCAACACAGATACGCAGTATTTT.

As concerns this clonotype: The CDR3 does not close with the conserved phenylalanine or tryptophan, likely indicating a read error. The rearrangement links TRBV11-1 to TRBJ2-1; 8 positions match TRBD2. This CDR3 contains 13 residues. From germline, CDR1 is SGHAT and CDR2 FQDESV (reference sequence). With V trimmed by 6 bases and J by 7 bases, 5 bases remained unmatched. The CDR3 nucleotides read TGTGCCAGCAGTCGGACTAGCCGAAATGAGCAGTTCTCC. It is translated as CASSRTSRNEQFS.

The V gene is TRBV7-2, the J gene TRBJ1-6, with D maybe TRBD1 (5 bases). The CDR3 spans 15 residues. Germline CDR1 is SGHTA and CDR2 is FQGNSA. V lost 5 bases and J lost 9, with 17 bases in between. This chain's CDR3 is CASSPTAGWISPLHF. CDR3 DNA sequence: TGTGCCAGCAGCCCTACGGCAGGGTGGATTTCACCCCTCCACTTT. Drawing the rest from reference TRBV7-2 and TRBJ1-6, the complete variable domain is GAGVSQSPSNKVTEKGKDVELRCDPISGHTALYWYRQSLGQGLEFLIYFQGNSAPDKSGLPSDRFSAERTGGSVSTLTIQRTQQEDSAVYLCASSPTAGWISPLHFGNGTRLTVT.

This clonotype was counted a single time. The V call is TRBV7-8, the J call TRBJ2-7; no clear D. The ends were cut back, 1 base at V and 0 bases at J, with 10 bases in the middle. The length of the CDR3 is 15 residues. Germline V lookup: CDR1 SGHVS, CDR2 FQNEAQ. CDR3 nucleotide sequence: TGTGCCAGCAGCTTAGGTCGGCTAGACTCCTACGAGCAGTACTTC. Translation gives CASSLGRLDSYEQYF. Full variable domain (missing parts from reference TRBV7-8 and TRBJ2-7): GAGVSQSPRYKVAKRGQDVALRCDPISGHVSLFWYQQALGQGPEFLTYFQNEAQLDKSGLPSDRFFAERPEGSVSTLKIQRTQQEDSAVYLCASSLGRLDSYEQYFGPGTRLTVT.

This clonotype was picked up many times. This sequence joins TRBV6-6 and TRBJ2-6; unclear D gene. Germline V gene sequence: CDR1 MNHNY, CDR2 SVGAGI (reference sequence). With 6 bases removed from V and 0 bases from J, the gap between germline ends came to 12 bases. The CDR3 is 16 residues long. The CDR3 loop reads CASSRMGPSGANVLTF. CDR3 coding DNA: TGTGCCAGCAGCCGTATGGGTCCCTCTGGGGCCAACGTCCTGACTTTC.

V gene TRBV19 combines with J gene TRBJ2-3; no reliable D call. The V gene lost 6 bases and the J gene lost 2 bases, with 15 bases spanning the gap. The germline CDR1 and CDR2 sequences are LNHDA and SQIVND (reference sequence). The CDR3 runs 15 residues. CDR3 nucleotide sequence: TGTGCCAGTAGCTTGTACCTACAAACCACAGATACGCAGTATTTT. Its translation: CASSLYLQTTDTQYF.

This clonotype has only one observation. The junction departs from germline at one end; a sequencing error may be responsible. The V and J genes are TRBV12-3 or TRBV12-4 and TRBJ2-7; D is possibly TRBD1 (6 bases). The length of the CDR3 is 13 residues. Here the CDR3 DNA reads TGTGCTAGCACAGGGAATACCGAAGGCGAGCAGTACTTC. Its translation: CASTGNTEGEQYF.

The V gene is TRBV19, the J gene TRBJ1-2; weak D call: TRBD1 (5 bases). Germline V gene sequence: CDR1 LNHDA, CDR2 SQIVND (reference sequence). The V end lost 9 bases, the J end lost 7 bases, and 15 bases lay between the germline ends. The CDR3 runs 12 residues. CDR3 amino acids: CASKSGSSGYTF. In nucleotides, the CDR3 is TGTGCCAGCAAATCAGGGTCCTCTGGCTACACCTTC.

The gene calls are TRBV24-1 and TRBJ2-3; tentatively, D is TRBD2 (5 bases). From germline, CDR1 is KGHDR and CDR2 SFDVKD. The V end lost 9 bases, the J end lost 0 bases, and 12 bases lay between the germline ends. The CDR3 spans 14 residues. In DNA, the CDR3 is TGTGCCACCGGGGTATCGGGGAGCACAGATACGCAGTATTTT. Its translation: CATGVSGSTDTQYF.

The rearrangement joins TRBV20-1 to TRBJ2-1, with 8 bases matching TRBD2. The CDR3 consists of 16 residues. CDR1 is DFQATT and CDR2 is SNEGSKA in the germline V gene (reference sequence). V shed 6 bases, J shed 5 bases, and the junction held 15 bases outside the gene matches. The DNA of the CDR3 is TGCAGTGCAATAAACGCCGGGACTAGAGCGGACAATGAGCAGTTCTTC. Its protein product is CSAINAGTRADNEQFF.

This clonotype was recorded many times. This may be a read error, as it is one base from a much larger clone. The CDR3 nucleotides read TGTGCCAGCAAGCCCGGCTTTGGCAATCAGCCCCAGCATTTT. Translation: CASKPGFGNQPQHF. The rearrangement links TRBV6-1 to TRBJ1-5; no clear D gene. Germline-derived CDR1 and CDR2 are MNHNS and SASEGT. V lost 7 bases, J lost 2 bases, and 12 bases lay in between. The CDR3 is 14 amino acids.

As for this clonotype: The junction and the germline gene differ at one end; a read error may be behind it. This chain connects TRBV11-2 to TRBJ2-5; D may be TRBD2 (5 bases). The CDR3 extends over 13 amino acids. Germline V gives CDR1 SGHAT, CDR2 FQNNGV. CDR3 in DNA: TGTGCCAGCAGCTTAGGCGGGCAAGAGCCCCAGTACTTC. Its translation is CASSLGGQEPQYF.

This clonotype was detected ten times or more. J is TRBJ1-6 and V is TRBV28; 7 positions agree with TRBD1. V lost 5 bases, J lost 8 bases, and 9 bases stayed unmatched. Germline CDR1 and CDR2: MDHEN and SYDVKM. This CDR3 has 15 residues. CDR3 amino acids: CASSLDRVTYSPLHF. CDR3 coding DNA: TGTGCCAGCAGTCTCGACAGGGTTACCTATTCACCCCTCCACTTT.

As DNA, the CDR3 is TGCAGTGTCGGAGGGAGGCTTGGAAACACCATATATTTT. This encodes CSVGGRLGNTIYF. The chain combines TRBV20-1 with TRBJ1-3; D gene uncertain. Germline V lookup: CDR1 DFQATT, CDR2 SNEGSKA (reference sequence). Trimming shortened V by 7 bases and J by 3 bases, and 13 bases separated the two germline ends. The CDR3 has 13 residues.

This sequence joins TRBV29-1 and TRBJ2-2, with D perhaps assigned TRBD1 or TRBD2 (5 bases each). V dropped 5 bases and J dropped 7 bases, with 8 bases sitting between them. Germline CDR1 and CDR2: SQVTM and ANQGSEA. The CDR3 length is 11 residues. The DNA of the CDR3 is TGCAGCGTTTGGGGGAACGGGGAGCTGTTTTTT. Its translation: CSVWGNGELFF.

There are a few counts of this clonotype. The CDR3 is CASMIPATNEKLFF. Written as DNA, the CDR3 is TGTGCCAGCATGATACCTGCAACTAATGAAAAACTGTTTTTT. The gene calls are TRBV2 and TRBJ1-4; D remains unclear. Germline V CDR1 and CDR2: SNHLY, FYNNEI. CDR3 size: 14 residues. The V end lost 7 bases, the J end lost 0 bases, and 9 bases lay between the germline ends.

The chain carries TRBV4-2 and TRBJ2-2; perhaps TRBD2 as D (6 bases). The V gene lost 0 bases and the J gene lost 6 bases, with 11 bases spanning the gap. The CDR3 covers 15 residues. The V gene's germline CDR1 is LGHNA and CDR2 YNFKEQ. The CDR3 protein is CASSQETSQSGELFF. CDR3 DNA: TGTGCCAGCAGCCAAGAAACTAGCCAGTCCGGGGAGCTGTTTTTT.

Ten or more counts support this clonotype. CDR3 DNA sequence: TGTGCCAGCACTCGCACAGATACGCAGTATTTT. Residues: CASTRTDTQYF. The chain is built from TRBV28 and TRBJ2-3; D is unresolved. Germline CDR1 reads MDHEN; CDR2 reads SYDVKM. V was shortened by 7 bases and J by 1 base, with 3 bases between the two germline ends. This CDR3 contains 11 residues.

This clonotype was seen repeatedly, ten times or more. J is TRBJ1-4 and V is TRBV3-1, with 8 bases fitting TRBD1. Trimming took 1 base from V and 8 from J; bases not matched to a gene: 6. Germline V gives CDR1 LGHDT, CDR2 YNNKEL (reference sequence). The CDR3 is 15 amino acids. CDR3 sequence (DNA): TGTGCCAGCAGCCAAGCCGGGACAGGAGGAGAAAAACTGTTTTTT. This gives the protein CASSQAGTGGEKLFF.

The genes are TRBV9 and TRBJ2-7; D is unresolved. Per germline, CDR1 SGDLS and CDR2 YYNGEE. The CDR3 is made up of 14 amino acids. Trimming took off 2 bases at V and 6 bases at J, with 15 bases between the two ends. The CDR3 reads CASSVSATSLEQYF. The CDR3 DNA follows: TGTGCCAGCAGCGTGTCCGCGACTTCCCTCGAGCAGTACTTC.

The chain joins TRBV20-1 to TRBJ2-3; D is tentatively TRBD1 or TRBD2 (6 bases each). Germline V gene sequence: CDR1 DFQATT, CDR2 SNEGSKA (reference sequence). With 5 bases removed from V and 3 bases from J, the gap between germline ends came to 18 bases. This CDR3 is built from 15 residues. CDR3 in amino acids: CSARVTGRITDTQYF. Here the CDR3 DNA reads TGCAGTGCTCGCGTAACAGGGAGGATTACAGATACGCAGTATTTT.

The chain links TRBV29-1 to TRBJ2-1; 10 bases fit TRBD2. The CDR3 spans 14 residues. Per germline, CDR1 SQVTM and CDR2 ANQGSEA. J gave up 4 bases and V 6 bases, and 6 bases lay outside the gene matches. CDR3 DNA sequence: TGCAGCGTGGATACTAGCGGGGTATACAATGAGCAGTTCTTC. It translates to CSVDTSGVYNEQFF.

In this sample, this clonotype is medium-sized (0.01 to 0.1%). This chain connects TRBV10-3 to TRBJ1-2; D remains unclear. V gave up 10 bases and J gave up 7 bases, with 16 bases separating them. CDR3 length: 12 residues. Germline CDR1 reads ENHRY; CDR2 reads SYGVKD. The CDR3 region has the DNA TGTGCCACTCACGAAGGTGCTAGTGGCTACACCTTC. This sequence encodes CATHEGASGYTF.

This clonotype rates as medium-sized. The rearrangement uses TRBV7-9 and TRBJ1-5, with 8 bases lining up with TRBD1. Per germline, CDR1 SEHNR and CDR2 FQNEAQ (reference sequence). V shed 4 bases, J shed 2 bases, and the junction held 1 base outside the gene matches. The CDR3 length is 14 residues. Written as DNA, the CDR3 is TGTGCCAGCAGCTCGACAGGGGGCAATCAGCCCCAGCATTTT. Protein: CASSSTGGNQPQHF.